A selection of T cell receptor beta chains follows, all from one sample in a study of T-cell memory formation after mild COVID-19. From the 5' RACE reads, TCRdb called clonotypes with MiXCR, one entry per CDR3 protein. The sample consists of about 270,000 distinct CDR3 sequences, roughly 16% of them appearing once. Sequencing input: PBMCs or a T cell subset sorted from them (not recorded which). The receptors come from a man aged 18 to 35 who had mild COVID-19 (a few samples of this study predate the infection). Cell type and time point are not known. The CDR3 runs from the conserved cysteine through the conserved F or W. D genes are given only for firm matches. Size is omitted from some rows. Given values are once, few, many or a class for expanded clones.

cdr3_nt cdr3_aa d_call j_call clone_size v_call
TGTGCCAGCAGCCGGGACAGGGGTGTTCACTACTATGGCTACACCTTC CASSRDRGVHYYGYTF TRBD1 TRBJ1-2 NA TRBV7-9
TGCGCCAGCAGGCCTGGAAACAGGGGGCCCTTCCACTTC CASRPGNRGPFHF TRBD1 TRBJ1-2 many TRBV5-1
TGTGCCAGTAACCCCCGGAGGGGACCCACAGATACGCAGTATTTT CASNPRRGPTDTQYF NA TRBJ2-3 NA TRBV19
TGTGCCACCCATCCCGGGGGGAATCAGCCCCAGCATTTT CATHPGGNQPQHF NA TRBJ1-5 many TRBV19
TGTGCCACCGCACGGGGGGCTGGGGAGACCCAGTACTTC CATARGAGETQYF NA TRBJ2-5 few TRBV10-3
TGTGCCAGCAGGCAGACAGGGGGCCATGGCTACACCTTC CASRQTGGHGYTF TRBD1 TRBJ1-2 many TRBV28
TGTGCCAGCAGCCCCGGGACAGCAACCTACGAGCAGTACTTC CASSPGTATYEQYF TRBD1 TRBJ2-7 few TRBV5-4
TGTGCCAGCAGTTACGGGCATGAGCAGTTCTTC CASSYGHEQFF NA TRBJ2-1 few TRBV6-2/TRBV6-3
TGCAGTGCTAGTACAGGTTCGAATGGCTACACCTTC CSASTGSNGYTF NA TRBJ1-2 few TRBV20-1
TGCAGTGCTAGAATGGGGGTTTATGAGGGGGAGCTGTTTTTT CSARMGVYEGELFF NA TRBJ2-2 NA TRBV20-1
TGCGCCAGCAGCTTCTTGAAACCCGGGGACTATGGCTACACCTTC CASSFLKPGDYGYTF NA TRBJ1-2 few TRBV5-1
TGTGCCAGCAGCGGCTACAGGGGAGATGAGCAGTTCTTC CASSGYRGDEQFF TRBD1 TRBJ2-1 NA TRBV13
TGTGCCAGCACACCCCGGCGGGGGGGAGATACGCAGTATTTT CASTPRRGGDTQYF TRBD2 TRBJ2-3 few TRBV6-2/TRBV6-3
TGTGCCAGCAGCTCACTAGCGGGGAACTACGAGCAGTACTTC CASSSLAGNYEQYF TRBD2 TRBJ2-7 many TRBV5-4
TGTGCCAGCAGCCTGCGGCCGGGCACCGCCTACGAGCAGTACTTC CASSLRPGTAYEQYF NA TRBJ2-7 once TRBV27
TGTGCCATCAGCCCGGGACAGGACCAAGAGACCCAGTACTTC CAISPGQDQETQYF TRBD1 TRBJ2-5 few TRBV10-3
TGCGCCAGCAGAAGGGGGTACCAAGAGACCCAGTACTTC CASRRGYQETQYF NA TRBJ2-5 many TRBV5-1
TGCAGTGGGGGAATAGCCAAAAACATTCAGTACTTC CSGGIAKNIQYF NA TRBJ2-4 NA TRBV20-1
TGCGCCAGCAGCCCCATCGCCAGGGGGTGGGAGACCCAGTACTTC CASSPIARGWETQYF TRBD1 TRBJ2-5 few TRBV5-1
TGTGCCAGCTCACCAACTTTCGGACGGAGTATGAACACTGAAGCTTTCTTT CASSPTFGRSMNTEAFF NA TRBJ1-1 NA TRBV18
TGTGCCAGCAGTTACGTTGTGGGGGGGTACCAAGAGACCCAGTACTTC CASSYVVGGYQETQYF TRBD2 TRBJ2-5 NA TRBV6-2/TRBV6-3
TGTGCCACCAGTTCAAGCGGGGGAGCCACCGGGGAGCTGTTTTTT CATSSSGGATGELFF TRBD2 TRBJ2-2 many TRBV24-1
TGTGCCAGCAGCTTGGGTGTGGGACCCAATCAGCCCCAGCATTTT CASSLGVGPNQPQHF NA TRBJ1-5 few TRBV5-6
TGCGCCAGCAGAGAACCTTCAGGAGAAGCTTTCTTT CASREPSGEAFF NA TRBJ1-1 NA TRBV5-1
TGTGCCAGCAGTTATCAGGGGAAGAATTCACCCCTCCACTTT CASSYQGKNSPLHF NA TRBJ1-6 few TRBV3-1
TGTGCCAGCAGTTACTCGAGAGGCTATGGCTACACCTTC CASSYSRGYGYTF NA TRBJ1-2 NA TRBV6-5
TGCGCCAGCAGCTTTAACACTGAAGCTTTCTTT CASSFNTEAFF NA TRBJ1-1 many TRBV5-1
TGTGCCAGCAGCTGGGGGGATGATACGCAGTATTTT CASSWGDDTQYF NA TRBJ2-3 NA TRBV5-5
TGTGCCAGCAGCTTTGTGAGGATCACCGGGGAGCTGTTTTTT CASSFVRITGELFF NA TRBJ2-2 NA TRBV7-8
TGTGCCAGCACCACAACTAGGGACACCGGGGAGCTGTTTTTT CASTTTRDTGELFF NA TRBJ2-2 once TRBV2
TGTGCCAGCAGTTTGAAACAGCAGCAGTTCTTC CASSLKQQQFF NA TRBJ2-1 NA TRBV12-3/TRBV12-4
TGCGCCAGCAGCTTGTTCCGGGCTTCGAGCTATGGCTACACCTTC CASSLFRASSYGYTF NA TRBJ1-2 NA TRBV5-1
TGTGCCAGCAGCTTCACTAGCGGGGGGGATAATGAGCAGTTCTTC CASSFTSGGDNEQFF TRBD2 TRBJ2-1 few TRBV7-3
TGTGCCAGCAGCTGGATCGTCGGGGAGACCCAGTACTTC CASSWIVGETQYF NA TRBJ2-5 many TRBV12-3/TRBV12-4
TGTGCCAGCAGCATAACCAATGGCTACACCTTC CASSITNGYTF NA TRBJ1-2 NA TRBV28
TGTGCCAGCAGCCGGGAGGCCCCGAAGACCCAGTACTTC CASSREAPKTQYF TRBD2 TRBJ2-5 few TRBV11-2
TGTGCCAGCAGTGAAGAGACAGGGAGGGTCGAGACCCAGTACTTC CASSEETGRVETQYF NA TRBJ2-5 NA TRBV6-1
TGTGCCAGCAGTCCGGGGACAGGGCAGGGGCCCCAGCATTTT CASSPGTGQGPQHF TRBD1 TRBJ1-5 few TRBV12-3/TRBV12-4
TGCGCCAGCAGCTTGGCACAGGAAAATGAAAAACTGTTTTTT CASSLAQENEKLFF NA TRBJ1-4 few TRBV5-1
TGCGCCAGCAGCACCGGACTTCTTCAAGAGACCCAGTACTTC CASSTGLLQETQYF NA TRBJ2-5 few TRBV5-1
TGTGCCAGCAGTTTTAAGGTTTGGGAGACCCAGTACTTC CASSFKVWETQYF NA TRBJ2-5 few TRBV27
TGTGCCAGCAGCCGCCAAGCGGGGAGCCAAGAGACCCAGTACTTC CASSRQAGSQETQYF TRBD2 TRBJ2-5 NA TRBV7-2
TGTGCCAGCTCACCACCGGCCAGAGCCAATGAGCAGTTCTTC CASSPPARANEQFF NA TRBJ2-1 NA TRBV18
TGTGCCAGCAGCTCATCATCGGGCGGGGGGGGATCAGAGACCCAGTACTTC CASSSSSGGGGSETQYF TRBD2 TRBJ2-5 few TRBV7-2
TGTGCCAGCGTACACTCGCGGGGGACTGAAGCTTTCTTT CASVHSRGTEAFF NA TRBJ1-1 few TRBV6-2/TRBV6-3